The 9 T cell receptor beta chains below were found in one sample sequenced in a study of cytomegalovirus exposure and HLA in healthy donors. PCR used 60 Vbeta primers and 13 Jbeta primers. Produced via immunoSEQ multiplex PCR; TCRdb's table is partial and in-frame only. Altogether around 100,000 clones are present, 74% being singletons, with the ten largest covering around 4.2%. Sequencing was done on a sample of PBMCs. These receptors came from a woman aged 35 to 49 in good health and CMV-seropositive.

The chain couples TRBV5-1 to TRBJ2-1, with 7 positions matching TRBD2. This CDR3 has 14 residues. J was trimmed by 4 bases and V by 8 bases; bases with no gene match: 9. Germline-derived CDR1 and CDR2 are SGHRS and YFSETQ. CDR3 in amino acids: CASREAGPYNEQFF. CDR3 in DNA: TGCGCCAGTCGAGAAGCGGGACCATACAATGAGCAGTTCTTC.

The CDR3 DNA reads as TGTGCCACCAGCAGAGATCGCCTAGGCGGGGAGCTGTTTTTT. Translated, it gives CATSRDRLGGELFF. V usage is TRBV15 and J usage is TRBJ2-2; no definite D call. CDR3 size: 14 residues. The V and J ends lost 0 bases and 7 bases respectively, with 9 bases between them. Germline lookup yields CDR1 LNHNV and CDR2 YYDKDF (reference sequence).

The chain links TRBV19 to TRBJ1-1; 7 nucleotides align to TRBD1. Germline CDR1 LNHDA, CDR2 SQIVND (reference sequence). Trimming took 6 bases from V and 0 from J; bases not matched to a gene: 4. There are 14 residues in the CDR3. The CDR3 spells CASSKGQLNTEAFF. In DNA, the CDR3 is TGTGCCAGTAGCAAGGGACAGTTGAACACTGAAGCTTTCTTT.

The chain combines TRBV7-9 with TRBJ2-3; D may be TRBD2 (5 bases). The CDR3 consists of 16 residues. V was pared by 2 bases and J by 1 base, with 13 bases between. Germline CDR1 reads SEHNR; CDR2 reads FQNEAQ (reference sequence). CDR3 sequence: CASSLNAGVRTDTQYF. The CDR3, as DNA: TGTGCCAGCAGCTTAAATGCGGGTGTTCGCACAGATACGCAGTATTTT.

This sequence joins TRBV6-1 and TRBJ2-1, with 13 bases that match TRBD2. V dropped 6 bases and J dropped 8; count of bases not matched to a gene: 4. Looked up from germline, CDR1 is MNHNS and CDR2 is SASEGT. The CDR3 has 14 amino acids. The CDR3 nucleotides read TGTGCCAGCAGAAGACTAGCGGGGGGCCATGAGCAGTTCTTC. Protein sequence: CASRRLAGGHEQFF.

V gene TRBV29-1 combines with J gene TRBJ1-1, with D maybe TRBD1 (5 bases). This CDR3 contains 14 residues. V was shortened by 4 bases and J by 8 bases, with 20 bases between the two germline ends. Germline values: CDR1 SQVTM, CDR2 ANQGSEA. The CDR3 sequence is CSVVGDRESGEAFF. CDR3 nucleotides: TGCAGCGTTGTGGGGGACCGGGAGTCTGGGGAAGCTTTCTTT.

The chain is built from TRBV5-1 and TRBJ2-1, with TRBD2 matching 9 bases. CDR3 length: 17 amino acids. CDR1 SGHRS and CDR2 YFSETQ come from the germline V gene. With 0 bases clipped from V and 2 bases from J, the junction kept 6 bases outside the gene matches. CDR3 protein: CASSLEGREGPYNEQFF. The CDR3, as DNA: TGCGCCAGCAGCTTGGAAGGGCGGGAGGGCCCCTACAATGAGCAGTTCTTC.

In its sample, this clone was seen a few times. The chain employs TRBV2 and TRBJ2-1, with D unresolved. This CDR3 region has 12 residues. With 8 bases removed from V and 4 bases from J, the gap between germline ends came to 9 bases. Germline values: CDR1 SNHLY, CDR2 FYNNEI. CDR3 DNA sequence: TGTGCCAGCCTTTTTGAGTACAATGAGCAGTTCTTC. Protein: CASLFEYNEQFF.

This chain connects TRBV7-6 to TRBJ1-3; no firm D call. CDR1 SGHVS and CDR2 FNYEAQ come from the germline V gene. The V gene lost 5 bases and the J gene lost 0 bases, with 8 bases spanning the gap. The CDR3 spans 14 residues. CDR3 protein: CASSPQASGNTIYF. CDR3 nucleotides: TGTGCCAGCAGCCCTCAGGCCTCTGGAAACACCATATATTTT.